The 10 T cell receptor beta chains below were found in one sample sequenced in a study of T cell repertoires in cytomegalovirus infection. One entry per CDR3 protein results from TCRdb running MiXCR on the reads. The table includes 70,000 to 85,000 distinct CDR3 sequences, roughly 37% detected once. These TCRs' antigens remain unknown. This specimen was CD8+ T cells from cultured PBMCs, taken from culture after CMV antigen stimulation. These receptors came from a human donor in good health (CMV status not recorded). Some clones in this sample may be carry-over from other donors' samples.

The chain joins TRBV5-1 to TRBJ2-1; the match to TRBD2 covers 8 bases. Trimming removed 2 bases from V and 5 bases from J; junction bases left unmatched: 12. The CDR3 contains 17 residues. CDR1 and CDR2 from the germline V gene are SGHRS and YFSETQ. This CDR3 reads CASSFGRGSGGHNEQFF. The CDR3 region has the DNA TGCGCCAGCAGCTTCGGAAGGGGGAGCGGGGGCCACAATGAGCAGTTCTTC.

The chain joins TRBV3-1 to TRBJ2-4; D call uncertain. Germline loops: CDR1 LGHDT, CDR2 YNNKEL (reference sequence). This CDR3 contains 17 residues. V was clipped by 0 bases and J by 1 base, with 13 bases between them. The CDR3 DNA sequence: TGTGCCAGCAGCCAAGACCAGCAGTTGGCGGCCAAAAACATTCAGTACTTC. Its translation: CASSQDQQLAAKNIQYF.

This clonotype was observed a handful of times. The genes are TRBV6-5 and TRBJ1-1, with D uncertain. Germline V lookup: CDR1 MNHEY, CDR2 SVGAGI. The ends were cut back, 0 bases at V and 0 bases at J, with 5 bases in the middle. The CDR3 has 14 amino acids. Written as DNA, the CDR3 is TGTGCCAGCAGTTACTCGTCAATGAACACTGAAGCTTTCTTT. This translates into CASSYSSMNTEAFF.

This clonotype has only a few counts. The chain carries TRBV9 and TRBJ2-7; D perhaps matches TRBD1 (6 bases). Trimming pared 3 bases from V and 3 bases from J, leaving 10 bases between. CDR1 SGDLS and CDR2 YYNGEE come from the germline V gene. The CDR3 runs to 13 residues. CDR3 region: CASSDGTIYEQYF. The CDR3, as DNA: TGTGCCAGCAGCGACGGGACAATCTACGAGCAGTACTTC.

The CDR3 is CASSEGTGVLLNGYTF. DNA for the CDR3: TGTGCCAGCAGTGAAGGGACAGGGGTTCTATTGAATGGCTACACCTTC. The genes are TRBV9 and TRBJ1-2; 10 bases match TRBD1. CDR3 length equals 16 residues. Germline V CDR1 and CDR2: SGDLS, YYNGEE. Unmatched junction bases numbered 13, after V lost 5 bases and J lost 6 bases.

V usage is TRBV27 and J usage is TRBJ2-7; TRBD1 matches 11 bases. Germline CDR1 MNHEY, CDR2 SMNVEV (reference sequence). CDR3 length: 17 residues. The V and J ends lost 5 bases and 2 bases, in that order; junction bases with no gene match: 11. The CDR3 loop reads CASSPNPWTGGPYEQYF. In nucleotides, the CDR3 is TGTGCCAGCAGTCCAAATCCTTGGACAGGGGGCCCCTACGAGCAGTACTTC.

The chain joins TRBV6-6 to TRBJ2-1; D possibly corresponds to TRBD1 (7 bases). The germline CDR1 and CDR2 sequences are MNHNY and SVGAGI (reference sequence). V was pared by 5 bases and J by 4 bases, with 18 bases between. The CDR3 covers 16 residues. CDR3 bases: TGTGCCAGCAGTGCTATAGCAGGGGGGAGGTACAATGAGCAGTTCTTC. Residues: CASSAIAGGRYNEQFF.

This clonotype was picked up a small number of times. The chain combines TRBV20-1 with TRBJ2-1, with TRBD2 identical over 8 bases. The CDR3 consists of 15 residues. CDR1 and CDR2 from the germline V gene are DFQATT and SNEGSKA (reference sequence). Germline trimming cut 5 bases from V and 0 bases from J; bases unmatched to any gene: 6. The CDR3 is CSAGSGASSYNEQFF. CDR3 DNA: TGCAGTGCTGGTAGCGGGGCTAGCTCCTACAATGAGCAGTTCTTC.

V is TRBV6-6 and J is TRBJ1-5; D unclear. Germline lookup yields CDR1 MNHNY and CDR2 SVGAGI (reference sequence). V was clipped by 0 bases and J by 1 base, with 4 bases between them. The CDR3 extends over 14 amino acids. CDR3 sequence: CASSYSSSNQPQHF. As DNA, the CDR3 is TGTGCCAGCAGTTACTCATCCAGCAATCAGCCCCAGCATTTT.

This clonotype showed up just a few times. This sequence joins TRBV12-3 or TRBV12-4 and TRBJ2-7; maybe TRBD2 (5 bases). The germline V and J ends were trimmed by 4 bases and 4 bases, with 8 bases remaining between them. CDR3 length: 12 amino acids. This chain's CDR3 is CASSSDWYEQYF. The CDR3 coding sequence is TGTGCCAGCAGTTCGGACTGGTACGAGCAGTACTTC.